This T cell receptor beta chain was identified during a study of T-cell memory formation after mild COVID-19. The CDR3 contains 13 residues. V lost 3 bases and J lost 12, with 14 bases in between. Via MiXCR, TCRdb re-called the 5' RACE reads, giving one row per CDR3 protein. This table holds roughly 70,000 distinct CDR3 sequences, approximately 16% found once. This clonotype was seen more than once but under ten times. Its target is not known. Study-wide results and limits: Within pre-infection memory, some responding clones were found, suggesting cross-reactive memory joined. CD4+ contracting clones lay mainly in CM and EM, CD8+ ones in EMRA. CD4/CD8 balance characterized clones contracting day 15 to 85, and CD4+ skew characterized later expanders.

The chain links TRBV12-3 or TRBV12-4 to TRBJ1-4; the D gene is possibly TRBD1 (5 bases). The source of this sequence is an adult woman who had mild COVID-19 (a few samples of this study predate the infection). Cell type and time point are not known. The material sequenced was PBMCs or a T cell subset sorted from them (not recorded which). CDR3: CASSFSRGSELFF. CDR3 nucleotide sequence: TGTGCCAGCAGTTTTTCCCGGGGGTCTGAACTGTTTTTT.